Listed below are T cell receptor beta chains from one sample, sequenced in a study of T cells after yellow fever vaccination. TCRdb fed the 5' RACE reads into MiXCR, producing one record per CDR3 protein. The sample holds about 350,000 distinct CDR3 sequences, around 12% seen once. Sequenced material: CD4+ T cells sorted from PBMCs, taken 15 days after the yellow fever booster vaccination. The receptors were gathered from a man aged 18 to 29 who received the YFV17D yellow fever vaccine. Each CDR3 is given with its conserved first and last residue. The order of the fields is clone size, D gene, V gene, J gene, CDR3 protein, CDR3 DNA. The D gene is left open where the match is weak. Rows may omit the clone size; those that give it use once, few, many or a size class.

abundance: few
d_gene: .
v_gene: TRBV18
j_gene: TRBJ1-4
CDR3aa: CASSLYRGDRNEKLFF
CDR3nt: TGTGCCAGCTCACTTTACCGCGGAGACAGGAATGAAAAACTGTTTTTT

abundance: few
d_gene: .
v_gene: TRBV6-1
j_gene: TRBJ1-5
CDR3aa: CASSERFYSNQPQHF
CDR3nt: TGTGCCAGCAGTGAAAGGTTTTATAGCAATCAGCCCCAGCATTTT

abundance: few
d_gene: TRBD1
v_gene: TRBV28
j_gene: TRBJ1-4
CDR3aa: CASSLGTGINEKLFF
CDR3nt: TGTGCCAGCAGCCTAGGGACAGGGATTAATGAAAAACTGTTTTTT

abundance: .
d_gene: .
v_gene: TRBV6-5
j_gene: TRBJ1-1
CDR3aa: CASSSITTRGDTEAFF
CDR3nt: TGTGCCAGCAGTTCCATAACGACCCGGGGGGACACTGAAGCTTTCTTT

abundance: .
d_gene: TRBD1
v_gene: TRBV5-4
j_gene: TRBJ2-2
CDR3aa: CASSSGTGGTGELFF
CDR3nt: TGTGCCAGCAGCTCCGGGACAGGGGGCACCGGGGAGCTGTTTTTT

abundance: .
d_gene: .
v_gene: TRBV7-2
j_gene: TRBJ2-7
CDR3aa: CASSFGLPSSYEQYF
CDR3nt: TGTGCCAGCAGCTTCGGACTCCCGAGCTCCTACGAGCAGTACTTC

abundance: few
d_gene: .
v_gene: TRBV6-1
j_gene: TRBJ2-6
CDR3aa: CASRIPRGRFPSGANVLTF
CDR3nt: TGTGCCAGCAGGATTCCCCGGGGGCGCTTTCCCTCTGGGGCCAACGTCCTGACTTTC

abundance: few
d_gene: TRBD1
v_gene: TRBV9
j_gene: TRBJ1-2
CDR3aa: CASSVLDRVYGYTF
CDR3nt: TGTGCCAGCAGCGTCCTCGACAGGGTCTATGGCTACACCTTC

abundance: .
d_gene: .
v_gene: TRBV7-9
j_gene: TRBJ2-3
CDR3aa: CASSPPVLITQYF
CDR3nt: TGTGCCAGCAGCCCCCCGGTCCTGATCACGCAGTATTTT

abundance: few
d_gene: .
v_gene: TRBV4-1
j_gene: TRBJ2-3
CDR3aa: CASSQVSGFSSTDTQYF
CDR3nt: TGCGCCAGCAGCCAAGTCAGCGGGTTTTCTAGCACAGATACGCAGTATTTT

abundance: .
d_gene: TRBD2
v_gene: TRBV13
j_gene: TRBJ2-1
CDR3aa: CASSSSGGNNEQFF
CDR3nt: TGTGCCAGCAGCTCTAGCGGGGGGAACAATGAGCAGTTCTTC

abundance: few
d_gene: .
v_gene: TRBV7-2
j_gene: TRBJ1-1
CDR3aa: CASSRQELNTEAFF
CDR3nt: TGTGCCAGCAGCCGTCAGGAGTTGAACACTGAAGCTTTCTTT

abundance: few
d_gene: TRBD2
v_gene: TRBV3-1
j_gene: TRBJ2-3
CDR3aa: CASTGREGDTQYF
CDR3nt: TGTGCCAGCACCGGACGGGAGGGGGATACGCAGTATTTT

abundance: .
d_gene: .
v_gene: TRBV7-9
j_gene: TRBJ1-5
CDR3aa: CASSFETRGQPQHF
CDR3nt: TGTGCCAGCAGCTTCGAGACTCGTGGTCAGCCCCAGCATTTT

abundance: few
d_gene: .
v_gene: TRBV30
j_gene: TRBJ2-7
CDR3aa: CAWSEWTARTYEQYF
CDR3nt: TGTGCCTGGAGTGAATGGACAGCAAGGACTTACGAGCAGTACTTC

abundance: few
d_gene: .
v_gene: TRBV19
j_gene: TRBJ1-5
CDR3aa: CASSLNNQPQHF
CDR3nt: TGTGCCAGTAGCCTAAATAATCAGCCCCAGCATTTT

abundance: .
d_gene: .
v_gene: TRBV11-2
j_gene: TRBJ2-5
CDR3aa: CASSPITGQETQYF
CDR3nt: TGTGCCAGCAGCCCTATAACAGGCCAAGAGACCCAGTACTTC

abundance: .
d_gene: TRBD1
v_gene: TRBV7-2
j_gene: TRBJ1-1
CDR3aa: CASSTPGTGDRAFF
CDR3nt: TGTGCCAGCAGCACCCCCGGGACAGGGGATCGAGCTTTCTTT